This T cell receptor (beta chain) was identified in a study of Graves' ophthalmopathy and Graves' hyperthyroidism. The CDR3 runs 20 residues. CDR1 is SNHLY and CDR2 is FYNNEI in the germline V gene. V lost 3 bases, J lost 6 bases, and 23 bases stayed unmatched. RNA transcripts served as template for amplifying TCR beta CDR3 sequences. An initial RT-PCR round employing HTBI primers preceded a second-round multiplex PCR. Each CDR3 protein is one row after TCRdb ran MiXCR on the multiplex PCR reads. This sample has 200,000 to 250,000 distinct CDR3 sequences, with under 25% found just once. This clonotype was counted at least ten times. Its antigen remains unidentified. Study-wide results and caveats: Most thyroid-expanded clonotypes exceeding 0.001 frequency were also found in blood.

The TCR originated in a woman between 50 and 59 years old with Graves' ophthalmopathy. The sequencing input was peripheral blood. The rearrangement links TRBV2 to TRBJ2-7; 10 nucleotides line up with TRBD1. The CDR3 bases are TGTGCCAGCAGTGAGCCTGGGACAGGGGAAACTAGGAGACTTAGACGCGAGCAGTACTTC. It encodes CASSEPGTGETRRLRREQYF.